This TCR beta chain was retrieved from a study of T cell responses to AZD1222 COVID-19 vaccine. The table came from immunoSEQ multiplex PCR; TCRdb's copy has only in-frame clones and leaves some out. The sample carries some 150,000 clones, approximately 90% recorded once. V was trimmed by 1 base and J by 5 bases, leaving 15 bases between them. This CDR3 region has 15 residues. Germline assignment: CDR1 LGHNA and CDR2 YSLEER. The receptor was isolated from an adult in good health. The chain uses TRBV4-3 and TRBJ2-7; D might be TRBD1 or TRBD2, each matching 5 bases. Specimen: peripheral blood, collected on day 0 of MenACWY control vaccination. The CDR3 DNA reads as TGCGCCAGCAGCCAAGCAGGCCGAGGGGCCCACGAGCAGTACTTC. It encodes CASSQAGRGAHEQYF.